This TCR beta chain was observed in a study of blood T cell repertoires in COVID-19 (dated by TCRdb to 2018 to 2021). Regarding the complete study: Collaborator samples came from the United States, Italy and Spain and covered acute and convalescent phases of COVID-19. The material from the prospective study consisted of cDNA or gDNA derived from T cells, B-cell-depleted T cells, or PBMCs. Deeply sampled blood TCRbeta repertoires from subjects exposed to, actively infected with, or recovered from COVID-19 were included in the dataset. A freely available public database, intended as a resource for researchers studying the immune response to SARS-CoV-2, is where the repertoires were released. The samples were drawn from two sources: the first 160 participants of the ongoing ImmuneRACE study, and 1,000 to 1,500 subjects contributed by 6 global collaborators. A de-identified subject ID, COVID-19 status, age in years and sex were almost always included in the sample metadata. HLA class I and class II types, where available, came from metadata supplied by the sample provider rather than from assay-based typing. Study-wide conclusions, independent of this receptor: How much clinical and demographic metadata was included differed by source and by participant, and the metadata was provided uncurated.

With respect to this clone: The antigen it binds to is not known. Per-base quality was not reported, and no clone a single base away is much larger than it.

TCRbeta CDR3 regions were amplified from genomic DNA using the immunoSEQ Assay, a bias-controlled multiplex PCR. Turning to the authors' computational methods: The number of nucleated cells in each sample was estimated by amplification of reference gene primers within the assay. Sequence reads were collapsed and filtered to measure the absolute abundance of every unique TCRbeta CDR3 rearrangement. Productive Simpson clonality was computed per sample as the square root of Simpson's diversity index over productive rearrangements. Sourced from immuneACCESS, this table was stored by TCRdb with only in-frame sequences that have V and J called. A share of the clones is absent; for the studies checked, an unresolved V gene accounts for under half, and the remainder has no known explanation. Clone size and V and J calls were adopted from that table, with D and trimming inferred from the DNA. Present in this sample are approximately 200,000 clones, roughly 80% of which were seen just once. The ten top clones hold around 3.1% of the sample.

A second Seattle source provided samples from volunteer blood donors who had recovered from COVID-19. Each collaborating institution followed its own protocols to collect whole blood in K2EDTA tubes. Collaborator samples were shipped for TCRbeta analysis as frozen whole blood, isolated PBMCs, or DNA extracted from either sample type. Input material: peripheral blood. The clonotype was recovered from a woman aged 25 to 39 who had recovered from COVID-19.

Here is the DNA: TGTGCCAGCAGCTTATTGCGGGAAGGCGTCAATGAGCAGTTCTTC. It translates to CASSLLREGVNEQFF. The chain is made from TRBV5-6 and TRBJ2-1, and perhaps TRBD2 as D gene, on 6 matching bases. The germline V gene yields SGHDT for CDR1 and YYEEEE for CDR2. Trimming takes 2 bases from V and 6 bases from J, and the germline ends sit 15 bases apart. The CDR3 contains 15 residues, cysteine and phenylalanine counted. Kept here is only the CDR3 DNA, which spans 45 bases and is read in frame from base 1.